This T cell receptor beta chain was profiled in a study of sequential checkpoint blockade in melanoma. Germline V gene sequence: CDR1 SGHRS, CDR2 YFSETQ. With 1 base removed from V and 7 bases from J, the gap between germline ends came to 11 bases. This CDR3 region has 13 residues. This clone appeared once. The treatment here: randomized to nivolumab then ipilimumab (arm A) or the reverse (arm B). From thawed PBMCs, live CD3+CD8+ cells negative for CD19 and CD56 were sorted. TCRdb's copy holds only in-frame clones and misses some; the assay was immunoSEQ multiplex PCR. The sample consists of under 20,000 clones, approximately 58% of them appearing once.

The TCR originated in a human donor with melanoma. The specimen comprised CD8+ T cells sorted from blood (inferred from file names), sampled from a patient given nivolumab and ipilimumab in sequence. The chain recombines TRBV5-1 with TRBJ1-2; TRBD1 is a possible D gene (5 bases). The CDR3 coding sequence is TGCGCCAGCAGCTTGAGTCAGGGCGGTGGCTACACCTTC. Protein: CASSLSQGGGYTF.